A selection of T cell receptor beta chains follows, all from one sample in a study of control samples from healthy donors and cancer patients. Some clones are missing from TCRdb's copy, which holds only in-frame ones; the method was immunoSEQ multiplex PCR. The profile shows approximately 130,000 clones, 89% of them singletons. Specimen: blood. The receptors were gathered from a man aged 50 to 60 in good health. Each CDR3 is given with its conserved first and last residue. The D gene is left open where the match is weak. Not every row has a clone size; where given, it reads once, few, many or a size class.

d_call: .
j_call: TRBJ2-2
v_call: TRBV29-1
clone_size: .
cdr3_nt: TGCAGCGTTGACGGGAACACCGGGGAGCTGTTTTTT
cdr3_aa: CSVDGNTGELFF

d_call: .
j_call: TRBJ1-1
v_call: TRBV19
clone_size: .
cdr3_nt: TGTGCCAGTAGTATTAGAGAGAACACTGAAGCTTTCTTT
cdr3_aa: CASSIRENTEAFF

d_call: TRBD1
j_call: TRBJ1-6
v_call: TRBV30
clone_size: .
cdr3_nt: TGTGCCTGGACGGTCCTCGCGGGACAGAATTCACCCCTCCACTTT
cdr3_aa: CAWTVLAGQNSPLHF

d_call: .
j_call: TRBJ2-1
v_call: TRBV7-6
clone_size: .
cdr3_nt: TGTGCCAGCAGCTTAGGACGCAATGAGCAGTTCTTC
cdr3_aa: CASSLGRNEQFF

d_call: .
j_call: TRBJ2-1
v_call: TRBV19
clone_size: .
cdr3_nt: TGTGCCAGTAGTGATACACGTCCTATCCGTGAGCAGTTCTTC
cdr3_aa: CASSDTRPIREQFF

d_call: .
j_call: TRBJ1-1
v_call: TRBV5-5
clone_size: .
cdr3_nt: TGTGCCAGCAGCTTCAGAGGGGGAGGGCTGGACACTGAAGCTTTCTTT
cdr3_aa: CASSFRGGGLDTEAFF

d_call: .
j_call: TRBJ2-6
v_call: TRBV27
clone_size: .
cdr3_nt: TGTGCCAGCAGACGACAGGGGACTAGGGCCAACGTCCTGACTTTC
cdr3_aa: CASRRQGTRANVLTF

d_call: TRBD1
j_call: TRBJ1-5
v_call: TRBV23-1
clone_size: .
cdr3_nt: TGCGCCAGCAGTCAATCTGAGACAGGGAACAATCAGCCCCAGCATTTT
cdr3_aa: CASSQSETGNNQPQHF

d_call: .
j_call: TRBJ1-3
v_call: TRBV6-5
clone_size: .
cdr3_nt: TGTGCCAGCAGCAGTACACCAAGCTCTGGAAACACCATATATTTT
cdr3_aa: CASSSTPSSGNTIYF

d_call: .
j_call: TRBJ1-2
v_call: TRBV7-8
clone_size: .
cdr3_nt: TGTGCCAGCAGCTTAGGGGGCCGAGGCCATCTCCGCTATGGCTACACCTTC
cdr3_aa: CASSLGGRGHLRYGYTF

d_call: .
j_call: TRBJ1-5
v_call: TRBV7-8
clone_size: .
cdr3_nt: TGTGCCAGCAGCTCGGGACACGGGGCTAGCAATCAGCCCCAGCATTTT
cdr3_aa: CASSSGHGASNQPQHF

d_call: .
j_call: TRBJ2-7
v_call: TRBV6-5
clone_size: .
cdr3_nt: TGTGCCAGCGGCCCGTCGAGCGTCTCCTACGAGCAGTACTTC
cdr3_aa: CASGPSSVSYEQYF

d_call: TRBD2
j_call: TRBJ2-5
v_call: TRBV30
clone_size: once
cdr3_nt: TGTGCCTCGACTAGCGGGGGGATGTACCAAGAGACCCAGTACTTC
cdr3_aa: CASTSGGMYQETQYF

d_call: .
j_call: TRBJ2-7
v_call: TRBV19
clone_size: .
cdr3_nt: TGTGCCAGTAGTATAGAGATACCACCCTACGAGCAGTACTTC
cdr3_aa: CASSIEIPPYEQYF

d_call: .
j_call: TRBJ2-1
v_call: TRBV7-2
clone_size: .
cdr3_nt: TGTGCCAGCAGCCCTCCGGGACTGACCTACAATGAGCAGTTCTTC
cdr3_aa: CASSPPGLTYNEQFF

d_call: .
j_call: TRBJ2-7
v_call: TRBV6-1
clone_size: .
cdr3_nt: TGTGCCAGCAGTGACTACGCAACCGCCGTTAACTACGAGCAGTACTTC
cdr3_aa: CASSDYATAVNYEQYF

d_call: .
j_call: TRBJ1-3
v_call: TRBV9
clone_size: once
cdr3_nt: TGTGCCAGCAGCTCAGCCCCTGGAAACACCATATATTTT
cdr3_aa: CASSSAPGNTIYF

d_call: .
j_call: TRBJ2-2
v_call: TRBV11-2
clone_size: .
cdr3_nt: TGTGCCAGCAGCGCGCTCGGACCAGCGAACACCGGGGAGCTGTTTTTT
cdr3_aa: CASSALGPANTGELFF

d_call: .
j_call: TRBJ1-1
v_call: TRBV19
clone_size: .
cdr3_nt: TGTGCCAGTAGTATAGGGAATCAGGCGAACACTGAAGCTTTCTTT
cdr3_aa: CASSIGNQANTEAFF

d_call: .
j_call: TRBJ1-1
v_call: TRBV19
clone_size: .
cdr3_nt: TGTGCCAGTAGTCCCGGGGGTTACACTGAAGCTTTCTTT
cdr3_aa: CASSPGGYTEAFF

d_call: .
j_call: TRBJ1-1
v_call: TRBV6-4
clone_size: .
cdr3_nt: TGTGCCAGCAGTGACTCGCGTTACGCCAGGGTTTTCTTT
cdr3_aa: CASSDSRYARVFF

d_call: .
j_call: TRBJ1-5
v_call: TRBV5-4
clone_size: few
cdr3_nt: TGTGCCAGCAGCTTGGATCTAGGGATGGGCAATCAGCCCCAGCATTTT
cdr3_aa: CASSLDLGMGNQPQHF

d_call: TRBD1
j_call: TRBJ1-2
v_call: TRBV25-1
clone_size: .
cdr3_nt: TGTGCCAGCAGTGAAGGGACAGGGAGACGGAACTATGGCTACACCTTC
cdr3_aa: CASSEGTGRRNYGYTF

d_call: .
j_call: TRBJ1-1
v_call: TRBV29-1
clone_size: .
cdr3_nt: TGCAGCGCGCAGGTAAACACTGAAGCTTTCTTT
cdr3_aa: CSAQVNTEAFF

d_call: .
j_call: TRBJ2-5
v_call: TRBV7-9
clone_size: .
cdr3_nt: TGTGCCAGCAGCTTACGTCTCGAGGCTGGGAAGGGGACCCAGTACTTC
cdr3_aa: CASSLRLEAGKGTQYF

d_call: TRBD1
j_call: TRBJ1-2
v_call: TRBV27
clone_size: .
cdr3_nt: TGTGCCAGCAGTCTCGGGACAGGGGGCGACTATGGCTACACCTTC
cdr3_aa: CASSLGTGGDYGYTF

d_call: .
j_call: TRBJ1-6
v_call: TRBV5-1
clone_size: .
cdr3_nt: TGCGCCAGCAGCCAAGCCCTCAGCTCCTATAATTCACCCCTCCACTTT
cdr3_aa: CASSQALSSYNSPLHF

d_call: .
j_call: TRBJ1-5
v_call: TRBV29-1
clone_size: .
cdr3_nt: TGCAGCGTTGGGGAGGGTATGGGTCAGCCCCAGCATTTT
cdr3_aa: CSVGEGMGQPQHF

d_call: .
j_call: TRBJ2-2
v_call: TRBV2
clone_size: large
cdr3_nt: TGTGCCAGCAGTGGGGTGGTAGGGGCCGGGGAGCTGTTTTTT
cdr3_aa: CASSGVVGAGELFF

d_call: TRBD1
j_call: TRBJ1-1
v_call: TRBV4-3
clone_size: .
cdr3_nt: TGCGCCAGCAGCCAAGCGACAGGGCGGGCTTTCTTT
cdr3_aa: CASSQATGRAFF

d_call: .
j_call: TRBJ2-3
v_call: TRBV19
clone_size: .
cdr3_nt: TGTGCCAGTAGTATACAAAGGACAGATACGCAGTATTTT
cdr3_aa: CASSIQRTDTQYF

d_call: TRBD1
j_call: TRBJ1-6
v_call: TRBV5-1
clone_size: few
cdr3_nt: TGCGCCAGCAGCTCATGGACAGGGAGTAATTCACCCCTCCACTTT
cdr3_aa: CASSSWTGSNSPLHF

d_call: .
j_call: TRBJ1-3
v_call: TRBV4-2
clone_size: .
cdr3_nt: TGTGCCAGCAGCCAGCTCATTAATACTGGAAACACCATATATTTT
cdr3_aa: CASSQLINTGNTIYF

d_call: .
j_call: TRBJ1-3
v_call: TRBV7-2
clone_size: once
cdr3_nt: TGTGCCAGCAGCTTAGGGGGGGCTCTCTCTGGAAACACCATATATTTT
cdr3_aa: CASSLGGALSGNTIYF

d_call: .
j_call: TRBJ1-1
v_call: TRBV3-1/TRBV3-2
clone_size: .
cdr3_nt: TGTGCCAGCAGCCAATATGTCATCCAGGGGACTGAAGCTTTCTTT
cdr3_aa: CASSQYVIQGTEAFF

d_call: .
j_call: TRBJ1-3
v_call: TRBV28
clone_size: .
cdr3_nt: TGTGCCAGCAGTATACCGGACTCTGGAAACACCATATATTTT
cdr3_aa: CASSIPDSGNTIYF

d_call: .
j_call: TRBJ1-1
v_call: TRBV5-6
clone_size: once
cdr3_nt: TGTGCCAGCAGCTTGGGGCGGGCTAACACTGAAGCTTTCTTT
cdr3_aa: CASSLGRANTEAFF

d_call: TRBD1
j_call: TRBJ2-7
v_call: TRBV14
clone_size: .
cdr3_nt: TGTGCCAGCAGCAAGGGGGACAGGGCCCCCTACGAGCAGTACTTC
cdr3_aa: CASSKGDRAPYEQYF

d_call: .
j_call: TRBJ2-2
v_call: TRBV10-2
clone_size: many
cdr3_nt: TGCGCCAGCAGTGAGTTGGCAGTCGCGAACACCGGGGAGCTGTTTTTT
cdr3_aa: CASSELAVANTGELFF

d_call: .
j_call: TRBJ2-2
v_call: TRBV29-1
clone_size: .
cdr3_nt: TGCAGCGCCCGGACCCAGAACACCGGGGAGCTGTTTTTT
cdr3_aa: CSARTQNTGELFF

d_call: TRBD1
j_call: TRBJ1-1
v_call: TRBV2
clone_size: once
cdr3_nt: TGTGCCAGCAGTGATCCGGGACAGGGCTACACTGAAGCTTTCTTT
cdr3_aa: CASSDPGQGYTEAFF

d_call: .
j_call: TRBJ2-1
v_call: TRBV9
clone_size: .
cdr3_nt: TGTGCCAGCAGCGTAACGGGGCTCCCCCCCCACAATGAGCAGTTCTTC
cdr3_aa: CASSVTGLPPHNEQFF

d_call: TRBD1
j_call: TRBJ2-2
v_call: TRBV6-2/TRBV6-3
clone_size: .
cdr3_nt: TGTGCCAGCAGCCAATACAGGGGGACCGGGGAGCTGTTTTTT
cdr3_aa: CASSQYRGTGELFF

d_call: .
j_call: TRBJ1-4
v_call: TRBV10-3
clone_size: .
cdr3_nt: TGTGCCATCAGTACCGGGCTAAATGAAAAACTGTTTTTT
cdr3_aa: CAISTGLNEKLFF

d_call: TRBD2
j_call: TRBJ2-5
v_call: TRBV11-2
clone_size: .
cdr3_nt: TGTGCCAGCAGCCCCAGGACTAGCGGGGAACAGACCCAGTACTTC
cdr3_aa: CASSPRTSGEQTQYF